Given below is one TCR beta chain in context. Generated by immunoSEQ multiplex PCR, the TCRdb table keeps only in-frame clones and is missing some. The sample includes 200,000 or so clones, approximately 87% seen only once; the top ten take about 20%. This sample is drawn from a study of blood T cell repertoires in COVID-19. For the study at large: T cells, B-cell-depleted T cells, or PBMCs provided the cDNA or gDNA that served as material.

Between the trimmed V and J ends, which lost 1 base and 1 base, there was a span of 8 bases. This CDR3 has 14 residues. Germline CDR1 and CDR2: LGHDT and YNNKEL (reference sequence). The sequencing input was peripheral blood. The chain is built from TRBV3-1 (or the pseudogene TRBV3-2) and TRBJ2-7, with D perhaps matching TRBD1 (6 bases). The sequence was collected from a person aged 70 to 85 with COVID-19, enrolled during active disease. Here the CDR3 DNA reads TGTGCCAGCAGCCAAGTTCAGGGGTCCTACGAGCAGTACTTC. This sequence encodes CASSQVQGSYEQYF.